This T cell receptor (beta chain) emerged from a study of molecular identifiers for immune sequencing clone quantification listed by TCRdb under 2018. A note on the overall study: For a replicate experiment, RNA from around 20,000 or 100,000 naive CD8 T cells was divided into five aliquots, and four of the five aliquots were sequenced. CD8 T cells were used in a methods study to benchmark molecular-identifier clustering-based TCR repertoire sequencing (MIDCIRS) and TCR RNA copy counting.

Naive CD8 T cell libraries were made from around 20,000 to 1,000,000 sorted cells using 10%, 30% or 50% of purified RNA. On a BD FACSAria II, naive CD8 T cells were FACS-sorted as CD8+CD4-CCR7+CD45RA+ and collected into RLT Plus buffer. Ten to eleven TCR copies' worth of Jurkat RNA were spiked into roughly 20,000-1,000,000 naive CD8 T cell samples to test detection sensitivity. Enrichment of CD8 T cells was performed with RosetteSep CD8+ T Cell Enrichment Cocktail and Ficoll-Paque, after which ACK red cell lysis was carried out. The receptor library was made with PCR. This sample was sequenced with a NextSeq 500. Bulk TCR libraries were generated as previously described, with the TCR primers listed in Table S5 used. Total RNA was purified with the Qiagen AllPrep DNA/RNA kit. Before analysis, reads from multiple sequencing runs of one library were combined. Per the original workflow: Reads were retained only if the reads had an exact TCR constant sequence, and the retained reads were trimmed to 150 nt and grouped according to their 12-nt molecular barcodes. Reads in each barcode group were sub-clustered using a 15% Levenshtein threshold, and a quality-weighted consensus sequence was built for each RNA molecule. Non-functional sequences were excluded, and lower-count sequences lying one edit away from another sequence were also excluded. Barcode sub-clusters with fewer than 20% of the maximum read count were removed, based on fitting two negative binomial distributions. TCRdb reworked the public reads: Q25 trimming with fastp, MiXCR clone assembly, productive beta chains retained. Entries that share a CDR3 protein sequence are merged under the most common genes and DNA. The V and J calls follow TCRdb's processing rather than the paper's. The sample includes nearly 650,000 distinct CDR3 sequences, with over 25% observed a single time. Jointly, the top ten make up 0.78% of the sample.

About this clonotype itself: The clone's antigen remains unknown. It has no much larger one-base neighbor in the sample; base qualities were not kept.

The CDR3 contains 15 residues, cysteine and phenylalanine counted. Left in the record is the CDR3 DNA by itself, 45 bases read in frame from the first base. Reading the germline V gene gives CDR1 LGHNA and CDR2 YSLEER. The germline ends are 6 bases apart after V is trimmed by 0 bases and J by 0 bases. What the work shows at the level of the full study, not this receptor alone: Identical TCR molecules sharing a barcode could cause highly expanded clone sizes to be underestimated. Roughly 3 recovered TCR RNA copies per cell were obtained by modeling, versus roughly 10 by digital PCR, implying a capture efficiency of 25% to 35%. The naive libraries included spiked-in Jurkat TCR RNA (about 9 copies' worth), and this Jurkat TCR RNA is not part of the donor repertoire. In CMV-specific effector cells, over 98% of molecules were held by clones above 20 RNA copies, whereas under 1% of molecules were held by such clones in naive cells. When barcode sub-clustering was left out, chimeric consensus sequences inflated TCR diversity, with chimeras reaching as high as 47%. Spiked-in Jurkat TCR RNA equal to a single cell's worth was reported to be detectable even within one million naive CD8 T cells.

Sample: naive CD8+ T cells from blood, with Jurkat cell RNA spiked in. Sample cell subset or site, as interpreted from the label and publication: FACS-sorted CD8+CD4-CCR7+CD45RA+ naive T cells. This receptor was obtained from a human donor in good health. Some libraries in this study had Jurkat cell RNA spiked in. In this chain, TRBV4-3 is recombined with TRBJ1-3, with the identity of the D gene unclear. Here the CDR3 is given as CASSQDPTSGNTIYF. The DNA sequence reads TGCGCCAGCAGCCAAGATCCGACCTCTGGAAACACCATATATTTT.